The 5 T cell receptor beta chains below were found in one sample sequenced in a study of blood T cell repertoires in COVID-19. Repertoires were generated with immunoSEQ multiplex PCR, while TCRdb's copy carries only in-frame clones and drops some. This table has 160,000 or so clones, over 75% appearing once. Sequenced input: PBMCs or T cells enriched from blood (not recorded which). These receptors all stem from a human donor with acute COVID-19. The donor label of this sample is uncertain.

This clone was observed once. V gene TRBV18 combines with J gene TRBJ1-2; 7 nucleotides line up with TRBD1. The CDR3 extends over 13 amino acids. Losses at the gene ends were 6 bases for V and 2 bases for J; bases not matched to a gene: 3. Looked up from germline, CDR1 is KGHSH and CDR2 is LQKENI. DNA of the CDR3: TGTGCCAGCTCCTCGGGACAGAACTATGGCTACACCTTC. As protein: CASSSGQNYGYTF.

This clone was observed once. The chain carries TRBV6-5 and TRBJ1-2, with unresolved D. Looked up from germline, CDR1 is MNHEY and CDR2 is SVGAGI. CDR3 length equals 14 residues. V lost 6 bases and J lost 4, with 15 bases in between. This CDR3 reads CASSSTAVGYGYTF. CDR3 sequence (DNA): TGTGCCAGCAGCTCCACCGCGGTGGGCTATGGCTACACCTTC.

The rearrangement joins TRBV9 to TRBJ2-2; maybe TRBD2 (6 bases). With 3 bases removed from V and 4 bases from J, the gap between germline ends came to 13 bases. In germline, CDR1 is SGDLS, CDR2 YYNGEE. CDR3 length: 15 amino acids. Here the CDR3 DNA reads TGTGCCAGCAGCGCGCGGGACTGGGGCACCGGGGAGCTGTTTTTT. Translated: CASSARDWGTGELFF.

V is TRBV18 and J is TRBJ1-2; 7 nucleotides align to TRBD1. V lost 3 bases, J lost 4 bases, and 5 bases stayed unmatched. CDR1 is KGHSH and CDR2 is LQKENI in the germline V gene. This CDR3 is built from 14 residues. CDR3 protein: CASSPDRERYGYTF. CDR3 in DNA: TGTGCCAGCTCACCCGACAGGGAACGCTATGGCTACACCTTC.

J is TRBJ1-2 and V is TRBV2, with D perhaps TRBD1 (5 bases). The CDR3 covers 13 residues. Trimming stripped 4 bases from V and 3 bases from J, with 9 bases between. The germline gives CDR1 SNHLY, CDR2 FYNNEI. CDR3 region: CASSGGTHYGYTF. CDR3 nucleotide sequence: TGTGCCAGCAGTGGAGGGACTCACTATGGCTACACCTTC.